This TCR beta chain was identified in a study of cytomegalovirus exposure and HLA in healthy donors. The wider study: Findings of an earlier analysis included roughly 110 million unique TCR beta sequences from roughly 200 million T cells.

Note on this clone: The antigen remains undetermined.

This CDR3 comprises 15 residues. Per germline, CDR1 MNHEY and CDR2 SMNVEV (reference sequence). Trimming took 0 bases from V and 2 from J, leaving 10 bases between them. PCR was performed using 60 Vbeta and 13 Jbeta primers. Clones were read by immunoSEQ multiplex PCR, and TCRdb kept only the in-frame ones, dropping some. The table lists roughly 120,000 clones, roughly two thirds of them singletons, with roughly 8% in the top ten. Study-wide points: In a later analysis, a missense DCLRE1C variant was linked to TCR beta V- and J-gene trimming. Three chains linked to CMV were shown in vitro to be specific for CMV antigens.

The rearrangement links TRBV27 to TRBJ1-2; D gene unclear. The receptor comes from a man between 18 and 35 years old in good health and CMV-seropositive. The sequenced sample consisted of PBMCs. The CDR3 DNA is TGTGCCAGCAGTTTATCGATCCCAGGAAACTATGGCTACACCTTC. Translated: CASSLSIPGNYGYTF.